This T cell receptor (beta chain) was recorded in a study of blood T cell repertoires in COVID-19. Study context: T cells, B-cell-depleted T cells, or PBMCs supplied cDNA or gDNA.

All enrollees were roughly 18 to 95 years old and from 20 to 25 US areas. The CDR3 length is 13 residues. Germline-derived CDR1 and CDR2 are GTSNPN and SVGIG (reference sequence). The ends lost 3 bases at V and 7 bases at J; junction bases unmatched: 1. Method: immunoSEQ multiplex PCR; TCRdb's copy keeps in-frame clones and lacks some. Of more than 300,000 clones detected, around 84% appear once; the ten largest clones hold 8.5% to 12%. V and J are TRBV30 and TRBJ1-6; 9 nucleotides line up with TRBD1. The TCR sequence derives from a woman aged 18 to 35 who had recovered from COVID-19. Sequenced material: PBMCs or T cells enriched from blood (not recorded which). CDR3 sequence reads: CAWRDRGNSPLHF. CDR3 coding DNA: TGTGCCTGGAGGGACAGGGGAAATTCACCCCTCCACTTT.